The 2 T cell receptor beta chains in this list originate from one sample, sequenced in a study of blood T cell repertoires in COVID-19. Assay used: immunoSEQ multiplex PCR; TCRdb lists only in-frame clones, some missing. The sample comprises under 250,000 clones, 80% to 95% of which are singletons, and more than 0.7% rests with the top ten. The source material was peripheral blood. The receptors originated from a man in his sixties with COVID-19, enrolled during active disease.

The V gene is TRBV30, the J gene TRBJ1-5; D perhaps matches TRBD1 (6 bases). Germline loops: CDR1 GTSNPN, CDR2 SVGIG (reference sequence). The CDR3 is 16 amino acids. V lost 0 bases and J 4 bases, leaving 16 bases between the germline ends. The CDR3 loop reads CAWSVRSGVRNQPQHF. Written as DNA, the CDR3 is TGTGCCTGGAGTGTCAGGTCAGGGGTGCGAAATCAGCCCCAGCATTTT.

V usage is TRBV12-5 and J usage is TRBJ1-5; no clear D gene. Trimming removed 1 base from V and 6 bases from J, with 13 bases in between. CDR3 length: 15 amino acids. Germline-derived CDR1 and CDR2 are LGHNT and FRNRAP. The CDR3 nucleotides read TGTGCTAGTGGTTTGGAAGCGGTAACCCGTCAGCCCCAGCATTTT. Translating it yields CASGLEAVTRQPQHF.